This T cell receptor beta chain appears in the sequencing data of a study of blood T cells in healthy people across ages. Regarding the study as a whole: CMV status of donors was unknown, possibly confounding expanded clonotype changes. Unsorted PBMCs ruled out conclusive naive versus antigen-experienced comparison. Investigators viewed diversity estimates from one million T cells as underestimates, the study reported.

Trimming left V 0 bases short and J 7 bases short, with 12 bases between. The CDR3 runs 14 residues. Germline CDR1 and CDR2: MGHRA and YSYEKL. Using a J-beta primer mix together with a sample-barcoded 5' primer, a second PCR was run for roughly 6 to 12 cycles. Using its own MiXCR run on the 5' RACE reads, TCRdb lists one record per CDR3 protein. The table lists about 1.4 million distinct CDR3 sequences, around 59% of them singletons. Concerning this clonotype: The antigen is unknown.

This chain links TRBV4-1 with TRBJ1-1; D call uncertain. Sequencing used blood. The receptor's source is a man between 18 and 29 years old in good health. This CDR3 is CASSQDEVPHEAFF. CDR3 bases: TGCGCCAGCAGCCAAGATGAAGTTCCTCATGAAGCTTTCTTT.